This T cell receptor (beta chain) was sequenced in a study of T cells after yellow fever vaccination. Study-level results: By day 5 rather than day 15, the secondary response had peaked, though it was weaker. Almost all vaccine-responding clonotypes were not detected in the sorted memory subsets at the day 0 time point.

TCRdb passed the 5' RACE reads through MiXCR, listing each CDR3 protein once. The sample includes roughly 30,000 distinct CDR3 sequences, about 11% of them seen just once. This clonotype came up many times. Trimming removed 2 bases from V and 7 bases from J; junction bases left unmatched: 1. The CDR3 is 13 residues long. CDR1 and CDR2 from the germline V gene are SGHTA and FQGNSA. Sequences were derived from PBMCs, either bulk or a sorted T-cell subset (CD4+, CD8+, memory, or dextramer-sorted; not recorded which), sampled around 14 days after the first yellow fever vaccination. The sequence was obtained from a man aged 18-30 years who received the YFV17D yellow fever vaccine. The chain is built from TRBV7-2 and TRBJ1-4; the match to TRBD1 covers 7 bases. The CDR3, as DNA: TGTGCCAGCAGCTTACAGGGGGTTGAAAAACTGTTTTTT. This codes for CASSLQGVEKLFF.